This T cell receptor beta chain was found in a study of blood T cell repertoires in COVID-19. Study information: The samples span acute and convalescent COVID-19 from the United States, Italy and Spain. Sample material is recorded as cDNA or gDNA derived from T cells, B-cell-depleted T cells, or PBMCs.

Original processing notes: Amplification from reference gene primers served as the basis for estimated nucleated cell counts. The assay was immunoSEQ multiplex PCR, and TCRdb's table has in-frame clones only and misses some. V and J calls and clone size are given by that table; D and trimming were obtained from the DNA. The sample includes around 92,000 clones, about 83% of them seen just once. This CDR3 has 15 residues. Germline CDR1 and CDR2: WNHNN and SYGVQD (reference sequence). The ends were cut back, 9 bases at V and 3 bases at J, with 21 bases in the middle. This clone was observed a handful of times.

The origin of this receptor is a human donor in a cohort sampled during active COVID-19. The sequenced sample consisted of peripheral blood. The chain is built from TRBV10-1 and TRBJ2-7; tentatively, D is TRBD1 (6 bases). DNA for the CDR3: TGCGCCAGTCCCCCTTGGGGGCGCCTTATCTACGAGCAGTACTTC. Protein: CASPPWGRLIYEQYF.